This T cell receptor (beta chain) is from a study of blood T cell repertoires in COVID-19 (dated by TCRdb to about 2020). Study-wide context: Samples from collaborators originated in the United States, Italy and Spain and spanned both the acute and convalescent phases of COVID-19. The prospective study material was composed of cDNA or gDNA derived from T cells, B-cell-depleted T cells, or PBMCs. The dataset comprised deeply sampled blood TCRbeta repertoires from subjects exposed to, actively infected with, or recovered from COVID-19. The repertoires were released in a freely available public database meant as a resource for research on the immune response to SARS-CoV-2. The samples were drawn from two sources: the first 160 participants of the ongoing ImmuneRACE study, and fewer than 1,500 subjects contributed by 6 global collaborators. The sample metadata nearly always contained a de-identified subject ID, COVID-19 status, age in years and sex. Where available, HLA class I and class II types were taken from metadata supplied by the sample provider and were not determined by assay-based typing. What the authors observed across the whole study: How much clinical and demographic metadata was included differed by source and by participant, and the metadata was provided uncurated.

TCRbeta CDR3 regions were amplified from genomic DNA using the immunoSEQ Assay, a bias-controlled multiplex PCR. Concerning the study's data processing: Within the assay, amplification of reference gene primers was used to estimate how many nucleated cells each sample contained. To quantify the absolute abundance of each unique TCRbeta CDR3 rearrangement, sequence reads were collapsed and filtered. Productive Simpson clonality was computed per sample as the square root of Simpson's diversity index over productive rearrangements. The clones in this table, taken by TCRdb from immuneACCESS, are in-frame only. Not every clone is retained; where verified, under half of the shortfall comes from an unresolved V gene, and the cause of the rest is unknown. From that table come the V and J calls and clone size; the DNA was used to work out D and trimming. The sample table lists about 75,000 clones, around 89% of them with a count of one. Of the sample, approximately 19% falls within the top ten clones.

With respect to this clone: The clone's antigen remains unknown. It has no much larger one-base neighbor in the sample; base qualities were not kept.

Each collaborating institution followed its own protocols to collect whole blood in K2EDTA tubes. Collaborator samples were shipped for TCRbeta analysis as frozen whole blood, isolated PBMCs, or DNA extracted from either sample type. What was sequenced was peripheral blood. This sequence was found in a human donor in a cohort sampled during active COVID-19.

For the CDR3, the sequence is CASRRGQGTVETQYF. The DNA sequence reads TGTGCCAGCAGGCGAGGACAGGGGACTGTGGAGACCCAGTACTTC. Recombination linked TRBV6-6 to TRBJ2-5; 9 of the junction bases match TRBD1. The CDR3, cysteine through phenylalanine, is 15 amino acids long. This entry keeps only the CDR3 DNA: 45 bases, framed from base 1. The germline V gene (reference sequence) sets CDR1 to MNHNY and CDR2 to SVGAGI. Trimming leaves V shorter by 6 bases and J shorter by 5 bases, with the junction holding 10 bases beyond the gene matches.